This T cell receptor beta chain is drawn from a study of shared clonotypes between healthy human individuals (dated by TCRdb to the early 2020s). With respect to the entire study: The cohort included three men and a couple of women between 18 and 49 years of age. For each donor, CD4 naive and CD4 memory were each run on three plates, CD8 naive on two plates, and CD8 memory on one plate. The study deeply sequenced blood TCR repertoires of five healthy adults to estimate repertoire size and the extent of clonotype sharing between individuals. Libraries were prepared and TCR repertoires were sequenced by different laboratories using diverse techniques, in order to increase sequencing depth and limit assay-specific biases. Between about 0.85 and 9.5 billion PBMCs per donor were obtained by leukapheresis. The paper as a whole reports these results and caveats: Only blood was sampled, and tissue TCR repertoires likely differ from those in blood. Across a handful of donors, roughly 5% of naive CD4, 3% to 4% of naive CD8, under 2.5% of memory CD4, and around 0.4% of memory CD8 clonotypes were shared. Estimated clonotype richness was generally larger for naive than for memory subsets. Pairwise subsampling indicated that sequencing depth was expected to affect the degree of clonotype sharing among donors. Rarefaction of sorted-subset datasets indicated incomplete sequencing despite the large sequencing depth. Clonotypes shared by all four sorted-subset donors showed higher generation probabilities than non-shared clonotypes. The genetic and exposure-history diversity represented was limited by the small number of donors.

The germline V gene provides CDR1 SGHNT and CDR2 YENEEA. Ends trimmed: V by 5 bases, J by 4 bases; bases unmatched to a gene: 12. From cysteine to phenylalanine, the CDR3 is 17 amino acids long. This entry keeps only the CDR3 DNA: 51 bases, framed from base 1. The donors were healthy, HIV-negative adults who had no recently reported acute infections or vaccinations. Every donor was a Caucasian adult living in Nashville, Tennessee, USA. CD4+ T cells were enriched by magnetic negative selection, after which naive cells were positively selected on CD45RA and the negative fraction was taken as the memory subset. Blood was collected by leukapheresis, and PBMCs were isolated by Ficoll-Histopaque density gradient centrifugation and then cryopreserved in liquid nitrogen vapor phase. Purity and quantity of every magnetically sorted T cell population were checked by analytical flow cytometry. Genomic DNA was isolated from each sorted fraction and quantified by UV absorbance on a Nanodrop 2000c.

Using the deep immunoSEQ assay, multiplex PCR amplified TCR CDR3 regions from genomic DNA. Extracted genomic DNA from each cell subset was distributed evenly across all wells of several immunoSEQ 96-well plates, and each plate was treated as a replicate. Each replicate PCR for sorted subsets received about 220 ng genomic DNA, equal to 28,000 or so T cell genomes. The purified libraries were quantified using a Qubit 3.0 fluorometer, sized with a Bioanalyzer 2100, and then quantified again using the KAPA Library Quantification kit. A separate single-read 150-cycle Illumina NextSeq 550 flow cell was used to sequence each immunoSEQ 96-well plate. The study's processing was this. Because the immunoSEQ output held only junctional sequences and lacked quality scores, the filtering could not match the filtering applied to full-length reads. To assign V/J genes and CDR3, sequences were annotated using PyIR, a Python wrapper for IgBLAST v1.9, with IMGT germline references. Any read was removed if the V/J assignment was weak (E-value above 1e-6), the CDR3 was missing, or the read contained stop codons, out-of-frame junctions, or ambiguous translated residues. A V3J clonotype was defined by an identical inferred V gene, J gene, and CDR3 amino acid sequence. The percentage overlap between two repertoires was calculated by dividing the number of shared unique clonotypes by the size of the smaller repertoire. Three approaches were used to assess repertoire richness: RTK rarefaction, the Chao1 estimator, and Recon v2.1 estimates of unobserved clonotypes. Generation probabilities for all TCRbeta clonotypes obtained by the gDNA method from four donors were computed using OLGA. Not all clones reach the TCRdb copy of this immuneACCESS table, which keeps in-frame sequences only. Checked studies attribute under half of the gap to unresolved V genes and leave the rest unexplained. V and J calls and clone size are those listed in that table; D and trimming were worked out from the DNA. For this sample the table gives 1.6 million or so clones, of which around 95% were detected only once. The ten largest account for 1% to 1.5% of the sample.

As to this clone: Its antigen is unknown. It has no much larger one-base neighbor in the sample; base qualities were not kept.

The sequenced sample was naive CD4+ T cells sorted from blood. Explained via the paper, the cell subset or site label denotes: CD45RA+ positively selected. This TCR was sampled from a man aged 25-45 years in good health. The chain is made from TRBV11-3 and TRBJ2-1, with 9 bases aligning to TRBD2. Here is the DNA: TGTGCCAGCAGCCCCGGGATGGGACTAGCAGAGTACAATGAGCAGTTCTTC. This is translated as CASSPGMGLAEYNEQFF.